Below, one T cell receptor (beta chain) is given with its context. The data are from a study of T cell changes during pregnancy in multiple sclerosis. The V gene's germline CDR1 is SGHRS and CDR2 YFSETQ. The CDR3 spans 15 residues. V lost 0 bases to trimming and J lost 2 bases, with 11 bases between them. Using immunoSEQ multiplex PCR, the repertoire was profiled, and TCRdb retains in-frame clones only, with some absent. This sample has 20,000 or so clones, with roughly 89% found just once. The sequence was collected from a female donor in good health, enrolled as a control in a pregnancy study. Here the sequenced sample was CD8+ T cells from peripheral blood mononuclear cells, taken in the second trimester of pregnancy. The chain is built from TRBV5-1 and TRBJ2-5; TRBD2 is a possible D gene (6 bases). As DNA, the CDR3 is TGCGCCAGCAGCTTGGTAGGGACTCGTCAAGAGACCCAGTACTTC. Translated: CASSLVGTRQETQYF.